This is a list of T cell receptor beta chains from one sample in a study of shared clonotypes between healthy human individuals. Libraries were prepared by immunoSEQ multiplex PCR; TCRdb keeps only in-frame clonotypes and omits some of them. The repertoire has approximately 1,000,000 clones, approximately 78% of them found once; the top ten carry more than 0.45%. Sequenced material: memory CD4+ T cells from PBMCs. These TCRs come from a man aged 18 to 29 in good health. Some clones in this sample may be carry-over from other donors' samples. CDR3s include the opening cysteine and the closing phenylalanine or tryptophan. A D gene is named only where the DNA matches it firmly. Size is omitted from some rows. Given values are once, few, many or a class for expanded clones.

d_call clone_size j_call v_call cdr3_nt cdr3_aa
TRBD2 few TRBJ2-3 TRBV5-8 TGTGCCAGCAGCTTGTATGCGGGAGGGCCCGATACGCAGTATTTT CASSLYAGGPDTQYF
- - TRBJ1-5 TRBV10-2 TGCGCCAGCAGTGATTGGCGGAGCAATCAGCCCCAGCATTTT CASSDWRSNQPQHF
- few TRBJ2-3 TRBV6-1 TGTGCCAGCAGTGACTTCACAGATACGCAGTATTTT CASSDFTDTQYF
TRBD1 - TRBJ2-4 TRBV6-1 TGTGCCAGCAGGAGACAGGGGGTTACCATTCAGTACTTC CASRRQGVTIQYF
- - TRBJ1-1 TRBV5-1 TGCGCCAGCAGCTTGTCCAGGAACACTGAAGCTTTCTTT CASSLSRNTEAFF
- - TRBJ2-7 TRBV2 TGTGCCAGCAGGAGGACACGCTCCTACGAGCAGTACTTC CASRRTRSYEQYF
TRBD1 few TRBJ2-7 TRBV5-1 TGCGCCAGCAGCTTGCAGTACTCGACAGGGAGATCGTACGAGCAGTACTTC CASSLQYSTGRSYEQYF
- - TRBJ1-1 TRBV15 TGTGCCACCAGCAGAGAGGGGTCATCTCCTGAAGCTTTCTTT CATSREGSSPEAFF
TRBD2 - TRBJ2-1 TRBV30 TGTGCCTGGAGTGTCGCGGGAGCAGGGTCCTACAATGAGCAGTTCTTC CAWSVAGAGSYNEQFF
- - TRBJ2-3 TRBV2 TGTGCCAGCGTCCTGGGGGCCAGCACAGATACGCAGTATTTT CASVLGASTDTQYF
- few TRBJ1-2 TRBV30 TGTGCCTGGAGTTCTCCCGCGGACTACACCTTC CAWSSPADYTF
TRBD2 - TRBJ2-1 TRBV15 TGTGCCACCAGCAGAGGGGGAAGCGGGAGGGGATACAATGAGCAGTTCTTC CATSRGGSGRGYNEQFF
- few TRBJ2-7 TRBV27 TGTGCCAGCCATAGGGCTACCTCCGGGATCGTCTACGAGCAGTACTTC CASHRATSGIVYEQYF
- - TRBJ2-7 TRBV7-9 TGTGCCAGCAGCATCGGACAGGGAGGGCTGTACTTC CASSIGQGGLYF
TRBD1 - TRBJ2-1 TRBV7-3 TGTGCCAGCAGCGCCGGGACAGCCCGACCGAGCTCCTACAATGAGCAGTTCTTC CASSAGTARPSSYNEQFF
- - TRBJ1-1 TRBV5-1 TGCGCCAGCAGAGATGGGGTAAAACGGACTGAAGCTTTCTTT CASRDGVKRTEAFF
TRBD2 few TRBJ2-4 TRBV5-5 TGTGCCAGCAGCCTGGAGGTATGGCGGGAGGAGGCCAAAAACATTCAGTACTTC CASSLEVWREEAKNIQYF
- - TRBJ1-4 TRBV6-5 TGTGCCAGCAGTTACTCCCACGGGGTTGAAAAACTGTTTTTT CASSYSHGVEKLFF
TRBD2 few TRBJ2-7 TRBV9 TGTGCCAGCAGCGTGGGACTAGCGGGAGCCCAGGAGCAGTACTTC CASSVGLAGAQEQYF
TRBD1 - TRBJ2-4 TRBV5-1 TGCGCCAGCAGCTTACCCCCCCGGACAGGGTCGGCCAAAAACATTCAGTACTTC CASSLPPRTGSAKNIQYF
- - TRBJ2-7 TRBV6-1 TGTGCCAGCAATCAGTATCCTGGACCCTTTTACGAGCAGTACTTC CASNQYPGPFYEQYF
- - TRBJ2-3 TRBV11-3 TGTGCCAGCAGCTTAGAAGATCGAGATACGCAGTATTTT CASSLEDRDTQYF
- - TRBJ1-5 TRBV1 TGCACCAGCAGCCAAGACCCGGGACATTCCAATCAGCCCCAGCATTTT CTSSQDPGHSNQPQHF
- - TRBJ2-5 TRBV10-3 TGTGCCACCGCCCGGGACCTACAAGAGACCCAGTACTTC CATARDLQETQYF
- - TRBJ2-2 TRBV30 TGTGCCTGGGTCCCGGGGAGCGGGGAGCTGTTTTTT CAWVPGSGELFF
TRBD1 - TRBJ1-2 TRBV19 TGTGCCAGTAGTATCCCGGGACAGGGATACTATGGCTACACCTTC CASSIPGQGYYGYTF
- - TRBJ1-1 TRBV12-5 TGTGCTAGTGGTTTTGTGAACACTGAAGCTTTCTTT CASGFVNTEAFF